This T cell receptor (beta chain) stems from a study of T cell repertoires in cytomegalovirus infection. In the study overall: CMV epitopes that were recently identified and HLA-C-restricted were used alongside well-studied HLA-B-restricted ones. The public TCR beta signatures pointed to both CMV infection and matching HLA type.

TCRdb redid the calling of the reads with MiXCR, one entry per CDR3 protein. The data hold about 830,000 distinct CDR3 sequences, with over 25% observed a single time. With respect to this clonotype: Its target is not known.

General study results and limits: In two of eight donors, the top clonotype was HLA-C-restricted CMV-specific.

There are 13 residues in the CDR3. Germline loops: CDR1 SQVTM, CDR2 ANQGSEA. Trimming took off 4 bases at V and 1 base at J, with 7 bases between the two ends. This TCR was sampled from a human donor in good health (CMV status not recorded). Some clones in this sample may be carry-over from other donors' samples. The sequenced sample was cultured CD8+ T cells from PBMCs, obtained from culture after CMV antigen stimulation. The genes are TRBV29-1 and TRBJ2-2, with no clear D. The CDR3 DNA sequence: TGCAGCGTTGGTTTTGGGAACACCGGGGAGCTGTTTTTT. Translated: CSVGFGNTGELFF.